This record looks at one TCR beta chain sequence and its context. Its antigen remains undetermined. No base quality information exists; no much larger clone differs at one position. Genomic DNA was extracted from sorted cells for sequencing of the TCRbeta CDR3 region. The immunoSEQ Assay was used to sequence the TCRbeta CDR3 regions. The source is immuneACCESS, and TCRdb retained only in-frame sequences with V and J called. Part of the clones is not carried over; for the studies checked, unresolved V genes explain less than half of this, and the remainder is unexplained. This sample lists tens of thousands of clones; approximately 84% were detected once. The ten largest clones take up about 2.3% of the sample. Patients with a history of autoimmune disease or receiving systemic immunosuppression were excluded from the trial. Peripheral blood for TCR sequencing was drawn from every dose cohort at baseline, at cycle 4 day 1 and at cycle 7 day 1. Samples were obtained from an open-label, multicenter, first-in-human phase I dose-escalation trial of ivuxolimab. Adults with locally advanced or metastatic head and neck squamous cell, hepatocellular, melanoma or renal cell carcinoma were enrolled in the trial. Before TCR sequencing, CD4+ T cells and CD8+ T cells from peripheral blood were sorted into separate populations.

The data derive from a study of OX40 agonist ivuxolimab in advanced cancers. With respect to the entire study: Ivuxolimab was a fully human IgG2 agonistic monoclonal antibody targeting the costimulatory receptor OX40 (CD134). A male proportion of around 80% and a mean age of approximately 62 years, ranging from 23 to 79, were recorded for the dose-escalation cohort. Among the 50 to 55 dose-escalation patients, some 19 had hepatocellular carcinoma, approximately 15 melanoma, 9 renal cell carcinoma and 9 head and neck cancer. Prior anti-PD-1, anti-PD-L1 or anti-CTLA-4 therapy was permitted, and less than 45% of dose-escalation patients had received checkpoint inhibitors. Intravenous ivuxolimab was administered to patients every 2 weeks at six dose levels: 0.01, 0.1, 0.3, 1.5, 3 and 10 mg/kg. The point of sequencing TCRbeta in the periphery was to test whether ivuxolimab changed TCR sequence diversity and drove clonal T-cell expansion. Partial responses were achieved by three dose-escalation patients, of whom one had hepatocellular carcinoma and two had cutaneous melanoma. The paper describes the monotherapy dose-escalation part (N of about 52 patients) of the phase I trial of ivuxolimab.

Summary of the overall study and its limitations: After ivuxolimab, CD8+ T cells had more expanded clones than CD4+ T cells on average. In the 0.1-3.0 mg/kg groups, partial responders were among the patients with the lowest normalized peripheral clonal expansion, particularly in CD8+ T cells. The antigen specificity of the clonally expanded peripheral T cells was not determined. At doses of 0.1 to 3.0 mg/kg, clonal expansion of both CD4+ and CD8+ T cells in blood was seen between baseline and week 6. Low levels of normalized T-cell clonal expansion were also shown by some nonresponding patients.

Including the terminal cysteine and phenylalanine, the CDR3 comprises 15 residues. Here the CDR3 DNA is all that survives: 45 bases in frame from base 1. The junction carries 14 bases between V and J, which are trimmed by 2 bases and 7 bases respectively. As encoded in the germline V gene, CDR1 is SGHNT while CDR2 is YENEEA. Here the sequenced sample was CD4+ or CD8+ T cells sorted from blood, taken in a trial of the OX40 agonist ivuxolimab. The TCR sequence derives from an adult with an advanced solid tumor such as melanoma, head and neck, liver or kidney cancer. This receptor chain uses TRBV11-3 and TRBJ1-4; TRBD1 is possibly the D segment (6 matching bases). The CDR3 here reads CASSLRRGGSEKLFF. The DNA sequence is TGTGCCAGCAGCTTAAGGCGAGGGGGGAGTGAAAAACTGTTTTTT.